Below are 22 T cell receptor beta chains sequenced from a single sample in a study of post-analysis software for immune sequencing data. Libraries were made from TCR beta cDNA, and they carried unique molecular identifiers. TCRdb ran MiXCR on the PCR reads and lists one entry per CDR3 protein. The profile shows roughly 150,000 distinct CDR3 sequences, under 40% of them singletons. Sequenced material: blood, taken after autologous hematopoietic stem cell transplantation. These receptors all stem from a girl under 18 with multiple sclerosis.

The rearrangement joins TRBV9 to TRBJ1-1; 9 bases fit TRBD1. Looked up from germline, CDR1 is SGDLS and CDR2 is YYNGEE. This CDR3 spans 14 amino acids. V shed 3 bases and J 7 bases; nucleotides not matched to a gene: 7. This chain's CDR3 is CASSASDRGHEAFF. As DNA, the CDR3 is TGTGCCAGCAGCGCCTCGGACAGGGGTCATGAAGCTTTCTTT.

This chain connects TRBV7-9 to TRBJ1-1, with 8 positions matching TRBD1. V lost 2 bases and J lost 5; bases outside the gene matches: 10. The CDR3 has 16 amino acids. CDR1 is SEHNR, CDR2 FQNEAQ, per germline (reference sequence). CDR3 bases: TGTGCCAGCAGCTTAAGGACAGGGCGGACGGAGACTGAAGCTTTCTTT. Residues: CASSLRTGRTETEAFF.

This chain links TRBV7-9 with TRBJ2-3; D might be TRBD2 (5 bases). CDR3 length: 14 residues. Germline assignment: CDR1 SEHNR and CDR2 FQNEAQ (reference sequence). V was pared by 0 bases and J by 5 bases, with 9 bases between. In DNA, the CDR3 is TGTGCCAGCAGCTTAGCGCTAGGAGGAGATACGCAGTATTTT. Encoded protein: CASSLALGGDTQYF.

This rearrangement joins TRBV13 to TRBJ2-6; D is unclear. V was shortened by 8 bases and J by 1 base, with 9 bases between the two germline ends. The CDR3 has 14 amino acids. Germline V gene data show CDR1 as PRHDT and CDR2 as FYEKMQ (reference sequence). The CDR3 is CASSVASGANVLTF. In DNA, the CDR3 is TGTGCCAGCTCTGTCGCATCTGGGGCCAACGTCCTGACTTTC.

V gene TRBV5-6 combines with J gene TRBJ1-6; D possibly corresponds to TRBD1 (5 bases). From germline, CDR1 is SGHDT and CDR2 YYEEEE. Trimming pared 4 bases from V and 6 bases from J, leaving 11 bases between. The CDR3 contains 14 residues. Written as DNA, the CDR3 is TGTGCCAGCAGCCGAATCGACAGTAATTCACCCCTCCACTTT. Translated: CASSRIDSNSPLHF. Combining the CDR3 with reference TRBV5-6 and TRBJ1-6 gives the whole variable domain DAGVTQSPTHLIKTRGQQVTLRCSPKSGHDTVSWYQQALGQGPQFIFQYYEEEERQRGNFPDRFSGHQFPNYSSELNVNALLLGDSALYLCASSRIDSNSPLHFGNGTRLTVT.

The chain carries TRBV5-1 and TRBJ2-3, with 13 bases identical to TRBD2. CDR1 and CDR2 (germline): SGHRS, YFSETQ. The CDR3 covers 16 residues. The V and J ends lost 4 bases and 4 bases, in that order; junction bases with no gene match: 6. CDR3 DNA: TGCGCCAGCAGCAGTGGACTAGCGGGAGTATCAGATACGCAGTATTTT. This gives the protein CASSSGLAGVSDTQYF.

V gene TRBV20-1 combines with J gene TRBJ2-7; D possibly corresponds to TRBD2 (5 bases). V was trimmed by 4 bases and J by 6 bases, leaving 13 bases between them. This CDR3 has 12 residues. CDR1 is DFQATT, CDR2 SNEGSKA, per germline (reference sequence). For the CDR3, the DNA is TGCAGTGCTACCACCCGGGAAGGCGAGCAGTACTTC. Translating gives CSATTREGEQYF.

V and J are TRBV7-8 and TRBJ2-7; 8 bases align to TRBD2. V trimming: 1 base; J trimming: 6 bases; junction bases outside the gene matches: 14. The length of the CDR3 is 17 residues. CDR1 and CDR2 (germline): SGHVS, FQNEAQ. The CDR3: CASSLDPRGGAVSEQYF. The CDR3 nucleotides read TGTGCCAGCAGCTTAGATCCTCGGGGGGGTGCGGTGAGCGAGCAGTACTTC.

The CDR3 protein is CATSRRAGGRDGELFF. DNA for the CDR3: TGTGCCACCAGCAGAAGAGCGGGAGGGCGTGACGGGGAGCTGTTTTTT. V is TRBV15 and J is TRBJ2-2; 10 nucleotides match TRBD2. V shed 2 bases and J 7 bases; nucleotides not matched to a gene: 7. This CDR3 is built from 16 residues. Germline CDR1 is LNHNV and CDR2 is YYDKDF (reference sequence).

The table lists this clonotype with many counts. One end of the junction varies from germline; a read error may be responsible. The gene calls are TRBV11-1 and TRBJ2-7; 9 bases map to TRBD2. CDR1 SGHAT and CDR2 FQDESV come from the germline V gene (reference sequence). This CDR3 is built from 13 residues. CDR3 DNA sequence: TGTGCCAGCAGTTTAGCGGGAGTCCACGAGCAGTACTTC. It yields the protein CASSLAGVHEQYF. Together with reference TRBV11-1 and TRBJ2-7, the CDR3 gives the full variable domain: EAEVAQSPRYKITEKSQAVAFWCDPISGHATLYWYRQILGQGPELLVQFQDESVVDDSQLPKDRFSAERLKGVDSTLKIQPAELGDSAMYLCASSLAGVHEQYFGPGTRLTVT.

The chain uses TRBV7-9 and TRBJ2-1; 8 positions match TRBD2. The CDR3 loop spans 16 amino acids. The V segment lost 3 bases and the J segment 1 base; nucleotides outside the gene matches: 5. CDR1 SEHNR and CDR2 FQNEAQ come from the germline V gene (reference sequence). In nucleotides, the CDR3 is TGTGCCAGCAGCTTTATATTAGCGGGGTCCTACAATGAGCAGTTCTTC. Its translation: CASSFILAGSYNEQFF.

There are a few counts of this clonotype. This chain connects TRBV7-2 to TRBJ2-1; weak D call: TRBD2 (5 bases). Trimming took off 4 bases at V and 3 bases at J, with 7 bases between the two ends. The germline V gene encodes CDR1 SGHTA and CDR2 FQGNSA. The CDR3 loop spans 13 amino acids. The DNA for the CDR3 is TGTGCCAGCAGCTCTGACTACTACAATGAGCAGTTCTTC. Protein: CASSSDYYNEQFF.

This clonotype was seen once. The chain carries TRBV2 and TRBJ2-1; D tentatively reads TRBD1 or TRBD2 (5 bases each). This CDR3 contains 13 residues. Germline assignment: CDR1 SNHLY and CDR2 FYNNEI. V was cut by 1 base and J by 7 bases, with 8 bases left in between. The CDR3 DNA sequence: TGTGCCAGCAGTGAAGAGTGGGGGAATGAGCAGTTCTTC. Translated, it gives CASSEEWGNEQFF.

This clonotype has more than one count but fewer than ten. V and J are TRBV5-1 and TRBJ1-6; possibly TRBD1 for D (6 bases). V was clipped by 5 bases and J by 7 bases, with 13 bases between them. CDR3 length: 14 amino acids. Germline V lookup: CDR1 SGHRS, CDR2 YFSETQ. CDR3 DNA sequence: TGCGCCAGCAGAGGGGGGTCCTCCAATTCACCCCTCCACTTT. Amino acid sequence: CASRGGSSNSPLHF.

There are many counts of this clonotype. The gene calls are TRBV20-1 and TRBJ1-1; no clear D gene. This CDR3 comprises 11 residues. Germline CDR1 DFQATT, CDR2 SNEGSKA (reference sequence). V shed 6 bases and J shed 3 bases, with 8 bases lying between them. Written as DNA, the CDR3 is TGCAGTGCGAGGGATTACACTGAAGCTTTCTTT. This gives the protein CSARDYTEAFF.

This clonotype was seen at least ten times. The rearrangement links TRBV5-5 to TRBJ2-3; D is unclear. Germline CDR1 SGHKS, CDR2 YYEKEE (reference sequence). Trimming took off 2 bases at V and 2 bases at J, with 15 bases between the two ends. The CDR3 sequence is 16 residues long. In nucleotides, the CDR3 is TGTGCCAGCAGCTTCTCCACCACACCTTACACAGATACGCAGTATTTT. This gives the protein CASSFSTTPYTDTQYF. The full variable domain, its missing parts supplied by reference TRBV5-5 and TRBJ2-3, is DAGVTQSPTHLIKTRGQQVTLRCSPISGHKSVSWYQQVLGQGPQFIFQYYEKEERGRGNFPDRFSARQFPNYSSELNVNALLLGDSALYLCASSFSTTPYTDTQYFGPGTRLTVL.

Only a few counts were recorded for this clonotype. The V gene is TRBV24-1, the J gene TRBJ2-3; 11 nucleotides agree with TRBD2. V gave up 7 bases and J gave up 10 bases; unmatched junction bases: 15. Germline lookup yields CDR1 KGHDR and CDR2 SFDVKD. CDR3 size: 16 residues. The CDR3, as DNA: TGTGCCACCAGCCCTCCCGGGACTAGCGGCACGGAGGCGCAGTATTTT. Its protein product is CATSPPGTSGTEAQYF.

This sequence joins TRBV24-1 and TRBJ2-1, with D perhaps matching TRBD1 (6 bases). Germline V gives CDR1 KGHDR, CDR2 SFDVKD. This CDR3 region has 17 residues. V was pared by 2 bases and J by 1 base, with 14 bases between. CDR3 in DNA: TGTGCCACCAGTGATTCCGACAGGCCACGGTCCTACAATGAGCAGTTCTTC. It translates to CATSDSDRPRSYNEQFF.

V gene TRBV11-3 combines with J gene TRBJ2-1; TRBD2 aligns across 12 bases. J was trimmed by 11 bases and V by 6 bases; bases with no gene match: 5. Germline loops: CDR1 SGHNT, CDR2 YENEEA. The CDR3 consists of 13 residues. The CDR3 DNA follows: TGTGCCAGCAGGAGACTAGCGGGAGAACAGCAGTTCTTC. Amino acids: CASRRLAGEQQFF. The full variable domain, rest sourced from reference TRBV11-3 and TRBJ2-1, is EAGVVQSPRYKIIEKKQPVAFWCNPISGHNTLYWYLQNLGQGPELLIRYENEEAVDDSQLPKDRFSAERLKGVDSTLKIQPAELGDSAVYLCASRRLAGEQQFFGPGTRLTVL.

This clonotype was observed many times. The chain has TRBV7-2 and TRBJ2-3; 9 nucleotides agree with TRBD1. CDR3 length: 16 amino acids. V trimming: 5 bases; J trimming: 3 bases; junction bases outside the gene matches: 9. Per the germline V gene, CDR1 is SGHTA and CDR2 is FQGNSA. The CDR3 DNA sequence: TGTGCCAGCAGCGCGAGACAGGGGGGTAAGACAGATACGCAGTATTTT. It encodes CASSARQGGKTDTQYF. The full variable domain, rest sourced from reference TRBV7-2 and TRBJ2-3, is GAGVSQSPSNKVTEKGKDVELRCDPISGHTALYWYRQSLGQGLEFLIYFQGNSAPDKSGLPSDRFSAERTGGSVSTLTIQRTQQEDSAVYLCASSARQGGKTDTQYFGPGTRLTVL.

Only a few counts were recorded for this clonotype. The rearrangement joins TRBV20-1 to TRBJ1-2; the match to TRBD1 covers 9 bases. After removal of 6 bases from V and 4 bases from J, the junction contained 3 bases not matched to a gene. Germline V gene sequence: CDR1 DFQATT, CDR2 SNEGSKA (reference sequence). The CDR3 extends over 12 amino acids. The CDR3 bases are TGCAGTGCCCCGGACAGGGGCTATGGCTACACCTTC. Encoded protein: CSAPDRGYGYTF.

This clonotype showed up just a few times. The chain uses TRBV12-3 or TRBV12-4 and TRBJ2-5; 10 bases line up with TRBD2. The CDR3 runs to 15 residues. The ends lost 5 bases at V and 2 bases at J; junction bases unmatched: 5. The CDR3: CASSGASGGQETQYF. Written as DNA, the CDR3 is TGTGCCAGCAGTGGGGCTAGCGGGGGTCAAGAGACCCAGTACTTC.